This TCR beta chain is from a study of regulatory T cells in long-lasting Graves disease. Time point here: newly diagnosed GD, antithyroid drugs for less than 3 months. With RNA extracted from PBMCs as input, the TCR library was made. This clonotype showed up many times. V was clipped by 2 bases and J by 4 bases, with 14 bases between them. The CDR3 length is 14 residues. The V gene's germline CDR1 is DFQATT and CDR2 SNEGSKA (reference sequence). CDR3 regions were amplified by Arm-PCR using iRepertoire HTBI primers to build TCR beta libraries. TCRdb reprocessed the multiplex PCR reads with MiXCR, giving one entry per CDR3 protein. The profile shows under 300,000 distinct CDR3 sequences, 20% to 25% of them singletons.

This TCR came from a female donor with Graves disease. The chain recombines TRBV20-1 with TRBJ2-5, with D hard to call. The source material was peripheral blood mononuclear cells (PBMCs), sampled at new diagnosis, from a patient treated with antithyroid drugs. The CDR3 spells CSARSPRRGETQYF. The CDR3 DNA follows: TGCAGTGCTAGAAGCCCCAGACGTGGAGAGACCCAGTACTTC.